The T cell receptor beta chain described here comes from a study of blood T cells in healthy people across ages. V trimming: 4 bases; J trimming: 5 bases; junction bases outside the gene matches: 0. This CDR3 spans 13 amino acids. The V gene's germline CDR1 is ENHRY and CDR2 SYGVKD. A second PCR of about 6 to 11 cycles used a sample-barcoded 5' primer and a J-beta primer mix. Each cDNA molecule carried a tag from a template-switch adaptor that contained 12 random nucleotides. MiXCR, applied by TCRdb to the 5' RACE reads, yields one record per CDR3 protein. The sample yields more than 900,000 distinct CDR3 sequences, 20% to 25% seen once. These data were also filed under a second study, of T cells of mothers and their children. That study adds: Second-PCR primer M1S introduced sample barcodes and 2-4 random nucleotides. No persistent microchimeric T cell clones were detected at approximately 100 clones per million clonotypes sensitivity.

The sequence derives from a girl aged 2-10 years in good health. The specimen was blood. The V call is TRBV10-3, the J call TRBJ1-5, with 9 nucleotides matching TRBD1. The CDR3 spells CAISGTGDQPQHF. CDR3 nucleotide sequence: TGTGCCATCAGTGGGACAGGGGATCAGCCCCAGCATTTT.